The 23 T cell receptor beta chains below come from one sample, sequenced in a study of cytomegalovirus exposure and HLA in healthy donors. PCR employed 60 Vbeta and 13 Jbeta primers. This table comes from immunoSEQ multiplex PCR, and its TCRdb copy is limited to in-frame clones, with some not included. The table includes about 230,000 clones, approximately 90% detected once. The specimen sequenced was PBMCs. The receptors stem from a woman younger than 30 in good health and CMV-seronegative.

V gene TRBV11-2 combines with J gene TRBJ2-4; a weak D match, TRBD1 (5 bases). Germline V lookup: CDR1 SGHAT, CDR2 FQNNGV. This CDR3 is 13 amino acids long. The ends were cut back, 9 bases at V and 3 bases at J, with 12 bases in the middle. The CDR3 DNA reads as TGTGCCAGGATTGGTCAGGGCAAAAACATTCAGTACTTC. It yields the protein CARIGQGKNIQYF.

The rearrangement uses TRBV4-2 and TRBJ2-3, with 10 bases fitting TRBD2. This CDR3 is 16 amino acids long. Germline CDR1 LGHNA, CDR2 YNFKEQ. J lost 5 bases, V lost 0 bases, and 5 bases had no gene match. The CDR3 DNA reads TGTGCCAGCAGCCAAGAATTAGCGGGAGGCCTAGATACGCAGTATTTT. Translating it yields CASSQELAGGLDTQYF.

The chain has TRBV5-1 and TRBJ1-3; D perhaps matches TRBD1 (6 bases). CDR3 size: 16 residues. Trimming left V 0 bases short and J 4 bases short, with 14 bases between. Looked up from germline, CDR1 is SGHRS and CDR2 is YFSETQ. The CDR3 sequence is CASSLVFQGSGNTIYF. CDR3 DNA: TGCGCCAGCAGCTTGGTATTTCAGGGGTCCGGAAACACCATATATTTT. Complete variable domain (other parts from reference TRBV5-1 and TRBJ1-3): KAGVTQTPRYLIKTRGQQVTLSCSPISGHRSVSWYQQTPGQGLQFLFEYFSETQRNKGNFPGRFSGRQFSNSRSEMNVSTLELGDSALYLCASSLVFQGSGNTIYFGEGSWLTVV.

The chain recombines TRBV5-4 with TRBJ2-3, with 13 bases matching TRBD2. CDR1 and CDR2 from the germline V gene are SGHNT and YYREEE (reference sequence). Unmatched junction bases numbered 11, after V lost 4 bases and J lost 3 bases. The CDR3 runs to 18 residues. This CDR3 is CASSPGTSGNPSTDTQYF. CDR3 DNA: TGTGCCAGCAGCCCGGGGACTAGCGGGAACCCGAGTACAGATACGCAGTATTTT.

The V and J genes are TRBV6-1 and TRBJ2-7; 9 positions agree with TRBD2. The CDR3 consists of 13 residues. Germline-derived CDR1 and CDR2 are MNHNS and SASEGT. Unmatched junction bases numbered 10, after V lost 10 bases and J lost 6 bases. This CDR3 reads CATERGARREQYF. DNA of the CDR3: TGTGCCACCGAGCGGGGGGCCCGCCGCGAGCAGTACTTC.

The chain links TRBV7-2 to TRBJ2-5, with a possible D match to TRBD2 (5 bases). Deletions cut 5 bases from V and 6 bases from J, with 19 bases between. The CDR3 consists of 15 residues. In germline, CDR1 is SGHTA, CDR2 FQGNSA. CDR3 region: CASSTLSTRSKTQYF. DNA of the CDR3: TGTGCCAGCAGCACACTATCAACTAGGTCCAAGACCCAGTACTTC.

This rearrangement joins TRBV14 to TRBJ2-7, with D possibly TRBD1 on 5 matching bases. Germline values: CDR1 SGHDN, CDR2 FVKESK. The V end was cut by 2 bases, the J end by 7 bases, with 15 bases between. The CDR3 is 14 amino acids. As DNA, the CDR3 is TGTGCCAGCAGCCAAAGGATGACAGTGTGGGAGCAGTACTTC. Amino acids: CASSQRMTVWEQYF.

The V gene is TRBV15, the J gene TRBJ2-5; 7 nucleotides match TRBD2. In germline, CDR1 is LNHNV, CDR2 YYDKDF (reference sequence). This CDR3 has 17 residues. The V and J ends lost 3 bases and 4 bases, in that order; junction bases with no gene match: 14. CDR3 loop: CATSSTWDSGEGETQYF. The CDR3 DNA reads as TGTGCCACCAGCAGCACTTGGGACTCCGGGGAGGGAGAGACCCAGTACTTC.

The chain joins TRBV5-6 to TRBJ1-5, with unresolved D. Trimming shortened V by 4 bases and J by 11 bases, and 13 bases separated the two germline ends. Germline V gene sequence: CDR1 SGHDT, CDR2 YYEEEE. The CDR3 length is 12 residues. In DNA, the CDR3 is TGTGCCAGCAGCCTACTGAACGGGGCCCAGCATTTT. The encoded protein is CASSLLNGAQHF.

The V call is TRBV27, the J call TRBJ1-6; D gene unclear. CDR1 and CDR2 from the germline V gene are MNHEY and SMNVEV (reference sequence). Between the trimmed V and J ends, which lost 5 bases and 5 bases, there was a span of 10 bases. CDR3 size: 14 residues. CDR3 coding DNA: TGTGCCAGCAGTCAGGTTCAGCATAATTCACCCCTCCACTTT. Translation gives CASSQVQHNSPLHF.

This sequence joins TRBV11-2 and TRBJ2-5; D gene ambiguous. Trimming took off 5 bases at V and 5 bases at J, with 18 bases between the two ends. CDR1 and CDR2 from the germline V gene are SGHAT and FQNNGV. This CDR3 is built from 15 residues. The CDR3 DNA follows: TGTGCCAGCAGCACCCTTCGGCCGTCCGGGGAGACCCAGTACTTC. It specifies CASSTLRPSGETQYF. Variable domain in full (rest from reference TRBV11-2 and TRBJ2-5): EAGVAQSPRYKIIEKRQSVAFWCNPISGHATLYWYQQILGQGPKLLIQFQNNGVVDDSQLPKDRFSAERLKGVDSTLKIQPAKLEDSAVYLCASSTLRPSGETQYFGPGTRLLVL.

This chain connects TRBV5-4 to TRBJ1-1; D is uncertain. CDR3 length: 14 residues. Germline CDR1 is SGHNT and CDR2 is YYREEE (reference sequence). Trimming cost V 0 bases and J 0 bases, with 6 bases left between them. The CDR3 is CASSLDFMNTEAFF. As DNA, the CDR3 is TGTGCCAGCAGCTTGGACTTTATGAACACTGAAGCTTTCTTT.

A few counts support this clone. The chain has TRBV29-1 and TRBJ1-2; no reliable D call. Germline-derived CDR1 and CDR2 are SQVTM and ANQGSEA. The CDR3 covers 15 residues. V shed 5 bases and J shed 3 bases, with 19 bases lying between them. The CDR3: CSVLFRSGYDYGYTF. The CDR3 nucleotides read TGCAGCGTTCTATTTCGGTCGGGGTATGACTATGGCTACACCTTC.

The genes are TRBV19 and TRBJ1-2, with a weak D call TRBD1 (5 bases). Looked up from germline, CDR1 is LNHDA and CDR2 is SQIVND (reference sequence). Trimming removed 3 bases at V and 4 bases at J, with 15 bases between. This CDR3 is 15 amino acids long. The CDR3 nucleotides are TGTGCCAGTAGTATGACCAGGCGACAGCTCTATGGCTACACCTTC. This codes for CASSMTRRQLYGYTF.

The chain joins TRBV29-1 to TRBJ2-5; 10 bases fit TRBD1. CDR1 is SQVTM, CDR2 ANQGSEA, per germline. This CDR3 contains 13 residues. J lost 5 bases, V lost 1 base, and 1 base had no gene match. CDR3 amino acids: CSVEAGQGETQYF. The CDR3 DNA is TGCAGCGTTGAAGCGGGACAGGGGGAGACCCAGTACTTC.

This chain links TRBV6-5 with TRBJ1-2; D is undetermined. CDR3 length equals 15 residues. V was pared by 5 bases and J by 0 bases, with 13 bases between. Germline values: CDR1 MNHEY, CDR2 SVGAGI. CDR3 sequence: CASSRDIHANYGYTF. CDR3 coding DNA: TGTGCCAGCAGTCGCGACATCCACGCTAACTATGGCTACACCTTC.

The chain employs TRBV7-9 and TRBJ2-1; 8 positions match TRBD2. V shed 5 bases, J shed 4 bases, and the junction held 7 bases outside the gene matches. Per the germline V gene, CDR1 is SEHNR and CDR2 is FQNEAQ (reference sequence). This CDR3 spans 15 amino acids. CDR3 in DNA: TGTGCCAGCAGCCGCGGTGGCGGGAGGTACAATGAGCAGTTCTTC. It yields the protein CASSRGGGRYNEQFF.

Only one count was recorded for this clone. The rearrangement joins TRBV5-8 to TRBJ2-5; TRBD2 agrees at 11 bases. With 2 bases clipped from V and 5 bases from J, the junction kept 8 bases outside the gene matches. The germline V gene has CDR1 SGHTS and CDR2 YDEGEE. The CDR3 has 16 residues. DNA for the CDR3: TGTGCCAGCAGCTTACTAGCGGGAGCGAATTTTGAGACCCAGTACTTC. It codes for CASSLLAGANFETQYF. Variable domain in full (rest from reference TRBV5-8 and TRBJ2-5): EAGVTQSPTHLIKTRGQQATLRCSPISGHTSVYWYQQALGLGLQFLLWYDEGEERNRGNFPPRFSGRQFPNYSSELNVNALELEDSALYLCASSLLAGANFETQYFGPGTRLLVL.

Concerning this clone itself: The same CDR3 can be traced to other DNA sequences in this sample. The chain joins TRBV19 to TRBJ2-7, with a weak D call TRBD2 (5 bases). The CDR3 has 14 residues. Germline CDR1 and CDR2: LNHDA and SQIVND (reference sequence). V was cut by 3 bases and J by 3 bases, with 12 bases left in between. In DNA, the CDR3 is TGTGCCAGTAGTATCATGGCTAGCAGCTACGAGCAGTACTTC. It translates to CASSIMASSYEQYF.

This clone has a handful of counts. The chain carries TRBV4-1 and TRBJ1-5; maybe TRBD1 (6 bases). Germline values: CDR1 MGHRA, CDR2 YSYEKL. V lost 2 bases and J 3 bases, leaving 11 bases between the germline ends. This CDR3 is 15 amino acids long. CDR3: CASSQPDRLNQPQHF. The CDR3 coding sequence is TGCGCCAGCAGCCAACCGGACAGACTCAATCAGCCCCAGCATTTT.

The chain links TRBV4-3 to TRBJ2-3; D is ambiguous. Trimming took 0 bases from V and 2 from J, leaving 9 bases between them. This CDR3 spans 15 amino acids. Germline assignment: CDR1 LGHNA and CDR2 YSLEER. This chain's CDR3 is CASSQDQLATDTQYF. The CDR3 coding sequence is TGCGCCAGCAGCCAAGACCAATTAGCCACAGATACGCAGTATTTT.

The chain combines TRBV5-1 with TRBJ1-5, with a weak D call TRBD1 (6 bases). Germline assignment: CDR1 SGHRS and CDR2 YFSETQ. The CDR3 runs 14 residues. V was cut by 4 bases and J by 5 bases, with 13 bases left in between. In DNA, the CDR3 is TGCGCCAGCAGCCCGAGGGGGTTAGATCAGCCCCAGCATTTT. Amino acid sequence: CASSPRGLDQPQHF.

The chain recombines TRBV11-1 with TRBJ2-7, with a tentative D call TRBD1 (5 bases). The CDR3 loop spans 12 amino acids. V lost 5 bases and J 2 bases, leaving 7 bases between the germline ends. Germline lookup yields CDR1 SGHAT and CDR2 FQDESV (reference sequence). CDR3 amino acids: CASSRGTYEQYF. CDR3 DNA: TGTGCCAGCAGCAGGGGTACCTACGAGCAGTACTTC.